The clone carrying this T cell receptor (beta chain) was picked up a small number of times. The record originates from a study of blood T cell repertoires in COVID-19. Study information: Specimens from acute and convalescent COVID-19 originated in the United States, Italy and Spain. PBMCs, B-cell-depleted T cells, or T cells provided the cDNA or gDNA that made up the material.

In the original analysis: Nucleated cell number was recorded as an estimate derived from reference gene primer amplification. The assay was immunoSEQ multiplex PCR, and TCRdb's table has in-frame clones only and misses some. That table furnishes V, J and clone size, whereas the DNA furnished D and trimming. The sample shows approximately 260,000 clones, 75% to 90% of them seen only once. The ends lost 4 bases at V and 7 bases at J; junction bases unmatched: 8. Germline V gene sequence: CDR1 SGHRS, CDR2 YFSETQ. The CDR3 runs to 14 residues. The source is a man in his sixties who had recovered from COVID-19. This chain links TRBV5-1 with TRBJ1-5, with 7 bases matching TRBD1. The specimen sequenced was peripheral blood. CDR3 sequence (DNA): TGCGCCAGCAGCATACAGGGGTTGGGACAGCCCCAGCATTTT. Protein: CASSIQGLGQPQHF. The full variable domain, rest sourced from reference TRBV5-1 and TRBJ1-5, is KAGVTQTPRYLIKTRGQQVTLSCSPISGHRSVSWYQQTPGQGLQFLFEYFSETQRNKGNFPGRFSGRQFSNSRSEMNVSTLELGDSALYLCASSIQGLGQPQHFGDGTRLSIL.